This is a list of T cell receptor beta chains from one sample in a study of blood T cell repertoires in COVID-19. Some clones are missing from TCRdb's copy, which holds only in-frame ones; the method was immunoSEQ multiplex PCR. Of 250,000 to 300,000 clones in the sample, approximately 86% are singletons; the top ten hold about 3.6%. Specimen: peripheral blood. These receptors originate from a man aged 18 to 30 with active or convalescent COVID-19. Each CDR3 is given with its conserved first and last residue. The D gene is left open where the match is weak. Expanded clones are given a class, and other clones once, few, many or no size at all.

D gene: TRBD1
J gene: TRBJ1-1
CDR3 length: 14
clone size: .
V gene: TRBV5-6
CDR3 protein: CASSLITGGYEAFF
CDR3 DNA: TGTGCCAGCAGCTTGATAACAGGGGGTTATGAAGCTTTCTTT

D gene: .
J gene: TRBJ2-7
CDR3 length: 14
clone size: .
V gene: TRBV2
CDR3 protein: CASFPTESSYEQYF
CDR3 DNA: TGTGCCAGTTTTCCTACAGAGAGCTCCTACGAGCAGTACTTC

D gene: TRBD1
J gene: TRBJ2-7
CDR3 length: 16
clone size: .
V gene: TRBV18
CDR3 protein: CASSPDSGTGTYEQYF
CDR3 DNA: TGTGCCAGCTCACCTGACTCCGGGACAGGTACTTACGAGCAGTACTTC

D gene: TRBD1
J gene: TRBJ2-5
CDR3 length: 14
clone size: .
V gene: TRBV5-6
CDR3 protein: CASSIGQGQETQYF
CDR3 DNA: TGTGCCAGCAGCATAGGACAGGGACAAGAGACCCAGTACTTC

D gene: .
J gene: TRBJ2-7
CDR3 length: 12
clone size: .
V gene: TRBV21-1
CDR3 protein: CASLGQGREQYF
CDR3 DNA: TGTGCCAGTCTTGGACAGGGGCGAGAGCAGTACTTC

D gene: .
J gene: TRBJ2-3
CDR3 length: 13
clone size: few
V gene: TRBV11-3
CDR3 protein: CASSLERGDTQYF
CDR3 DNA: TGTGCCAGCAGCTTAGAGCGGGGAGATACGCAGTATTTT

D gene: .
J gene: TRBJ2-1
CDR3 length: 16
clone size: .
V gene: TRBV2
CDR3 protein: CASSEGRGRVGNEQFF
CDR3 DNA: TGTGCCAGCAGTGAGGGAAGGGGGAGGGTCGGGAATGAGCAGTTCTTC

D gene: .
J gene: TRBJ1-1
CDR3 length: 14
clone size: once
V gene: TRBV7-9
CDR3 protein: CATVPRDYDTEAFF
CDR3 DNA: TGTGCCACAGTACCCCGGGACTACGACACTGAAGCTTTCTTT

D gene: .
J gene: TRBJ1-1
CDR3 length: 15
clone size: .
V gene: TRBV3-1/TRBV3-2
CDR3 protein: CASSQGPNVNTEAFF
CDR3 DNA: TGTGCCAGCAGCCAAGGGCCCAACGTTAACACTGAAGCTTTCTTT

D gene: TRBD1
J gene: TRBJ1-2
CDR3 length: 15
clone size: once
V gene: TRBV6-5
CDR3 protein: CASSTTGGLNYGYTF
CDR3 DNA: TGTGCCAGCAGTACCACAGGGGGTTTAAACTATGGCTACACCTTC

D gene: .
J gene: TRBJ1-4
CDR3 length: 14
clone size: .
V gene: TRBV5-4
CDR3 protein: CASSPPGRSEKLFF
CDR3 DNA: TGTGCCAGCAGCCCTCCGGGAAGGAGTGAAAAACTGTTTTTT

D gene: .
J gene: TRBJ1-5
CDR3 length: 23
clone size: .
V gene: TRBV19
CDR3 protein: CASRGGDGSPQKFGGYSNQPQHF
CDR3 DNA: TGTGCCAGTAGGGGAGGGGACGGTTCGCCCCAGAAATTCGGCGGATATAGCAATCAGCCCCAGCATTTT

D gene: .
J gene: TRBJ2-3
CDR3 length: 12
clone size: .
V gene: TRBV7-3
CDR3 protein: CASSDSGDTQYF
CDR3 DNA: TGTGCCAGCAGCGATTCAGGGGATACGCAGTATTTT

D gene: .
J gene: TRBJ2-1
CDR3 length: 15
clone size: .
V gene: TRBV6-6
CDR3 protein: CASSYSLPSYNEQFF
CDR3 DNA: TGTGCCAGCAGTTACTCGTTGCCTAGCTACAATGAGCAGTTCTTC

D gene: TRBD2
J gene: TRBJ2-1
CDR3 length: 17
clone size: .
V gene: TRBV3-1/TRBV3-2
CDR3 protein: CASSQRTSGGGRDEQFF
CDR3 DNA: TGTGCCAGCAGCCAAAGGACTAGCGGGGGGGGTAGGGATGAGCAGTTCTTC

D gene: .
J gene: TRBJ1-5
CDR3 length: 14
clone size: .
V gene: TRBV28
CDR3 protein: CASSTGGSNQPQHF
CDR3 DNA: TGTGCCAGCAGCACGGGGGGGTCCAATCAGCCCCAGCATTTT

D gene: .
J gene: TRBJ2-6
CDR3 length: 15
clone size: .
V gene: TRBV6-5
CDR3 protein: CASEGGSNGANVLTF
CDR3 DNA: TGTGCCAGCGAGGGAGGATCGAATGGGGCCAACGTCCTGACTTTC

D gene: TRBD1
J gene: TRBJ1-6
CDR3 length: 13
clone size: once
V gene: TRBV5-1
CDR3 protein: CATGTGFNSPLHF
CDR3 DNA: TGCGCGACTGGGACAGGATTCAATTCACCCCTCCACTTT

D gene: TRBD2
J gene: TRBJ2-7
CDR3 length: 15
clone size: once
V gene: TRBV6-2/TRBV6-3
CDR3 protein: CASSYGREGAYEQYF
CDR3 DNA: TGTGCCAGCAGTTACGGGCGGGAGGGTGCCTACGAGCAGTACTTC

D gene: TRBD1
J gene: TRBJ2-7
CDR3 length: 13
clone size: .
V gene: TRBV3-1/TRBV3-2
CDR3 protein: CASSQTGAYEQYF
CDR3 DNA: TGTGCCAGCAGCCAAACAGGGGCCTACGAGCAGTACTTC